Shown below are 11 T cell receptor beta chains from a single sample sequenced in a study of regulatory T cells in long-lasting Graves disease. The sample's time point: newly diagnosed GD, antithyroid drugs for less than 3 months. RNA extracted from PBMCs served as the sequencing template. Relying on iRepertoire HTBI primers and Arm-PCR of CDR3 regions, the team built TCR beta libraries. TCRdb re-analysed the multiplex PCR reads in MiXCR, keeping a single row per CDR3 protein. The sample shows 390,000 or so distinct CDR3 sequences, approximately 10% of them seen only once. This same sample was also taken into another study, of T cells in Graves' hyperthyroidism and ophthalmopathy.

Sequenced here: peripheral blood mononuclear cells (PBMCs), sampled at new diagnosis, from a patient treated with antithyroid drugs. Receptors were obtained from a woman aged 18-29 years with Graves disease.

V gene TRBV7-9 combines with J gene TRBJ2-7; weak D call: TRBD2 (6 bases). The CDR3 sequence is 14 residues long. V gave up 8 bases and J gave up 3 bases, with 17 bases separating them. The germline V gene has CDR1 SEHNR and CDR2 FQNEAQ (reference sequence). The chain's CDR3 is CASGKTYGGYEQYF. The CDR3 nucleotides are TGTGCCAGCGGTAAAACATACGGGGGCTACGAGCAGTACTTC.

This clonotype has more than one count but fewer than ten. This chain uses TRBV13 with TRBJ2-7; no reliable D call. This CDR3 region has 14 residues. Per the germline V gene, CDR1 is PRHDT and CDR2 is FYEKMQ (reference sequence). The ends were cut back, 0 bases at V and 0 bases at J, with 6 bases in the middle. CDR3 DNA: TGTGCCAGCAGCTTAGGGTACAACTCCTACGAGCAGTACTTC. It codes for CASSLGYNSYEQYF.

Remarks on this clonotype: Since a much larger clone is just one base distant, this may be a read error. The chain has TRBV3-1 and TRBJ2-6, with D perhaps TRBD1 or TRBD2 (6 bases each). V was trimmed by 7 bases and J by 3 bases, leaving 16 bases between them. CDR1 is LGHDT and CDR2 is YNNKEL in the germline V gene (reference sequence). The CDR3 covers 16 residues. CDR3 DNA sequence: TGTGCCAGCACCCGAGAAGGGGGGTTTGGGGCCAACGTCCTGACTTTC. Protein sequence: CASTREGGFGANVLTF.

The chain joins TRBV10-1 to TRBJ2-1; 14 bases are a match to TRBD2. Trimming cost V 6 bases and J 9 bases; bases outside gene matches: 10. CDR1 WNHNN and CDR2 SYGVQD come from the germline V gene (reference sequence). The CDR3 is 16 amino acids. CDR3 nucleotides: TGCGCCAGCAGCGCCCTGGGACTAGCGGGAGCGGGTGAGCAGTTCTTC. As protein: CASSALGLAGAGEQFF.

This clonotype occurred a few times. This clone may be a read error of a much larger clone one base away. This chain connects TRBV30 to TRBJ2-7; perhaps TRBD2 as D (5 bases). Trimming took off 7 bases at V and 3 bases at J, with 10 bases between the two ends. The V gene's germline CDR1 is GTSNPN and CDR2 SVGIG (reference sequence). The CDR3 consists of 11 residues. This chain's CDR3 is CAYARGYEQYF. CDR3 DNA: TGTGCCTACGCCCGGGGCTACGAGCAGTACTTC.

In this sample, this clonotype turned up many times. The chain combines TRBV29-1 with TRBJ1-1, with 10 bases identical to TRBD1. The CDR3 length is 14 residues. CDR1 and CDR2 (germline): SQVTM, ANQGSEA. J gave up 3 bases and V 7 bases, and 8 bases lay outside the gene matches. For the CDR3, the DNA is TGCAGCGCACTTCGAGGACAGGGGGACACTGAAGCTTTCTTT. This translates into CSALRGQGDTEAFF.

This clonotype was detected many times. The CDR3 DNA reads as TGTGCCAGCAGCTCACCGGGACGGCACTATGGCTACACCTTC. Translating it yields CASSSPGRHYGYTF. The chain couples TRBV11-1 to TRBJ1-2; TRBD1 might be the D (5 bases). V was trimmed by 4 bases and J by 3 bases, leaving 12 bases between them. The germline gives CDR1 SGHAT, CDR2 FQDESV (reference sequence). This CDR3 has 14 residues.

This clonotype was detected ten times or more. The gene calls are TRBV18 and TRBJ2-7; TRBD1 is a possible D gene (7 bases). Trimming stripped 3 bases from V and 6 bases from J, with 12 bases between. CDR1 and CDR2 from the germline V gene are KGHSH and LQKENI. This CDR3 is built from 13 residues. CDR3 DNA: TGTGCCAGCTCACCCAGGGGGGTTGGCGAGCAGTACTTC. This sequence encodes CASSPRGVGEQYF.

This clonotype was seen once. The chain uses TRBV24-1 and TRBJ2-1; perhaps TRBD2 as D (5 bases). CDR1 and CDR2 from the germline V gene are KGHDR and SFDVKD. Between the trimmed V and J ends, which lost 5 bases and 4 bases, there was a span of 8 bases. There are 13 residues in the CDR3. CDR3 bases: TGTGCCACCAGTGTGGGAGAGTACAATGAGCAGTTCTTC. Translation: CATSVGEYNEQFF.

There are many counts of this clonotype. The chain has TRBV2 and TRBJ2-1; the match to TRBD1 covers 9 bases. The V gene end was trimmed by 6 bases and the J gene end by 6 bases; junction bases not matched to a gene: 15. This CDR3 spans 17 amino acids. Per germline, CDR1 SNHLY and CDR2 FYNNEI. This CDR3 is CASSVKKFGTGFNEQFF. CDR3 in DNA: TGTGCCAGCAGCGTAAAAAAATTCGGGACAGGGTTCAATGAGCAGTTCTTC. The variable domain in full, completed from reference TRBV2 and TRBJ2-1, reads EPEVTQTPSHQVTQMGQEVILRCVPISNHLYFYWYRQILGQKVEFLVSFYNNEISEKSEIFDDQFSVERPDGSNFTLKIRSTKLEDSAMYFCASSVKKFGTGFNEQFFGPGTRLTVL.

This clonotype was detected many times. The chain is built from TRBV9 and TRBJ2-7; 7 positions agree with TRBD2. From germline, CDR1 is SGDLS and CDR2 YYNGEE. CDR3 length: 16 amino acids. With V trimmed by 0 bases and J by 0 bases, 6 bases remained unmatched. CDR3: CASSVGAGTTSYEQYF. CDR3 DNA sequence: TGTGCCAGCAGCGTAGGGGCAGGGACTACCTCCTACGAGCAGTACTTC.